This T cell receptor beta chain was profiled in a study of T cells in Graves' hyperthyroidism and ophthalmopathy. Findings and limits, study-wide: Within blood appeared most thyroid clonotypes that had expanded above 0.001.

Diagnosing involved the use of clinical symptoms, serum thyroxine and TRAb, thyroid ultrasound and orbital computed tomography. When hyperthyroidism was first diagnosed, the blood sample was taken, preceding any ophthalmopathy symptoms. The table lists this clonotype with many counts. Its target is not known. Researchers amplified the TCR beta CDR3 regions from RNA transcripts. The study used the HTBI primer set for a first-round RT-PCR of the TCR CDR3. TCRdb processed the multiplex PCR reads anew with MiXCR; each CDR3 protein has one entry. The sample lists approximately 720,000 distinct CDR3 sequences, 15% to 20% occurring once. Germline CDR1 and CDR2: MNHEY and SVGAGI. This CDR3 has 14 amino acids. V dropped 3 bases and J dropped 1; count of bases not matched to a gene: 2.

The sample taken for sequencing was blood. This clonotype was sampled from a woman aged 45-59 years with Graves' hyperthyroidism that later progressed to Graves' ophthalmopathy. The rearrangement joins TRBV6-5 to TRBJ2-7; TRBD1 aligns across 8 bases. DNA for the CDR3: TGTGCCAGCAGTTATCGGACAGGGTCCTACGAGCAGTACTTC. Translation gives CASSYRTGSYEQYF.